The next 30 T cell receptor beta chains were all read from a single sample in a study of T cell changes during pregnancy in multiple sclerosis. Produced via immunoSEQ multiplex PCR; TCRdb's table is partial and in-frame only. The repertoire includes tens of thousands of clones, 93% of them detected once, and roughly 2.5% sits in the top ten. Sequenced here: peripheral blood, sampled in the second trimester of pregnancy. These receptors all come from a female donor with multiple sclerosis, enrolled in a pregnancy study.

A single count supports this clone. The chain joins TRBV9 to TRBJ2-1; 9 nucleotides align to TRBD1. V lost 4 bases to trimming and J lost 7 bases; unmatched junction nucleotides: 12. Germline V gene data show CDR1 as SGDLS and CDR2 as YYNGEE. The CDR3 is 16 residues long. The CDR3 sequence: CASSPHPRDRANEQFF. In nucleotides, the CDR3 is TGTGCCAGCAGCCCCCACCCACGGGACAGGGCGAATGAGCAGTTCTTC.

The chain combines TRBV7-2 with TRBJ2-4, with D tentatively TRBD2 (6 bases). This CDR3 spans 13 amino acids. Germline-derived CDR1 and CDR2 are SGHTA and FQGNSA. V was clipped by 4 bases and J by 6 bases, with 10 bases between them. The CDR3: CASSYLEGNIQYF. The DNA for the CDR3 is TGTGCCAGCAGCTATCTGGAGGGAAACATTCAGTACTTC. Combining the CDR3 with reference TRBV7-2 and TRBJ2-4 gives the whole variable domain GAGVSQSPSNKVTEKGKDVELRCDPISGHTALYWYRQSLGQGLEFLIYFQGNSAPDKSGLPSDRFSAERTGGSVSTLTIQRTQQEDSAVYLCASSYLEGNIQYFGAGTRLSVL.

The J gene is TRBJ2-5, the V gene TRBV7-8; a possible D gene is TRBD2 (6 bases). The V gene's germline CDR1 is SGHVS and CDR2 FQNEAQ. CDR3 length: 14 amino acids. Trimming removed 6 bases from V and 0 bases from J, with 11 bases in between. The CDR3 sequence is CASSSVADQETQYF. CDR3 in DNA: TGTGCCAGCAGTTCGGTAGCGGACCAAGAGACCCAGTACTTC.

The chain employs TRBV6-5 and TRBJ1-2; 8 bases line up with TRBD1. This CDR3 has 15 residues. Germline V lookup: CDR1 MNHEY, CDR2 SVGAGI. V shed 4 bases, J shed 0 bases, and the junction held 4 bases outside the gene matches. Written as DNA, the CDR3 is TGTGCCAGCAGTTCCCTGACAGGGGCTAACTATGGCTACACCTTC. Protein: CASSSLTGANYGYTF.

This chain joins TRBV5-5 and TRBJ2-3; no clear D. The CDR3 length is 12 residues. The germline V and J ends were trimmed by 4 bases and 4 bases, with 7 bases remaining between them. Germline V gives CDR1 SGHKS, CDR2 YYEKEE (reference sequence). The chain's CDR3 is CASSLSADTQYF. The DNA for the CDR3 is TGTGCCAGCAGCCTGAGTGCAGATACGCAGTATTTT.

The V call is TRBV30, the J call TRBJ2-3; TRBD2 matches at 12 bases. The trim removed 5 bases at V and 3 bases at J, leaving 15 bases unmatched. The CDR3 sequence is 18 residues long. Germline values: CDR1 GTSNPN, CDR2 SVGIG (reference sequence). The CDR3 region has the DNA TGTGCCTGGGCCCGAGGGCTGACTAGCGGGAGCAATACAGATACGCAGTATTTT. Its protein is CAWARGLTSGSNTDTQYF.

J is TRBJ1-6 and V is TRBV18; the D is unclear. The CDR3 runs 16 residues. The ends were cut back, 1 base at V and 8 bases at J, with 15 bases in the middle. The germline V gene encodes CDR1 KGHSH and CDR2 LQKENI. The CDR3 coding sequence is TGTGCCAGCTCACCACAGAGCCCGGGAGCGGATTCACCCCTCCACTTT. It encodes CASSPQSPGADSPLHF. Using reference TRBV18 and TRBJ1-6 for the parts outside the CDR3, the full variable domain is NAGVMQNPRHLVRRRGQEARLRCSPMKGHSHVYWYRQLPEEGLKFMVYLQKENIIDESGMPKERFSAEFPKEGPSILRIQQVVRGDSAAYFCASSPQSPGADSPLHFGNGTRLTVT.

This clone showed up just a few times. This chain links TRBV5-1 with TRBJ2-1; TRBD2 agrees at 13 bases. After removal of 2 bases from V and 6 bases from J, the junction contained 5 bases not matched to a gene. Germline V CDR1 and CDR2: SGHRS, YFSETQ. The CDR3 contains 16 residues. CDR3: CASSFTSGGAGNEQFF. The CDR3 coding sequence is TGCGCCAGCAGCTTCACTAGCGGGGGGGCCGGCAATGAGCAGTTCTTC. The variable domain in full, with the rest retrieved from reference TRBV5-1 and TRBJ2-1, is KAGVTQTPRYLIKTRGQQVTLSCSPISGHRSVSWYQQTPGQGLQFLFEYFSETQRNKGNFPGRFSGRQFSNSRSEMNVSTLELGDSALYLCASSFTSGGAGNEQFFGPGTRLTVL.

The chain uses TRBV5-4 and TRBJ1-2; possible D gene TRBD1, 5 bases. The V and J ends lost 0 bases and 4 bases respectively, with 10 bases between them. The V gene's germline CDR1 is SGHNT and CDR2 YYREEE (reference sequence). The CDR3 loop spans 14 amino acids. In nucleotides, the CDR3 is TGTGCCAGCAGCTTGGGGGGGGACCCCTATGGCTACACCTTC. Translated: CASSLGGDPYGYTF. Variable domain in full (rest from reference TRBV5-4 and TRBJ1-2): ETGVTQSPTHLIKTRGQQVTLRCSSQSGHNTVSWYQQALGQGPQFIFQYYREEENGRGNFPPRFSGLQFPNYSSELNVNALELDDSALYLCASSLGGDPYGYTFGSGTRLTVV.

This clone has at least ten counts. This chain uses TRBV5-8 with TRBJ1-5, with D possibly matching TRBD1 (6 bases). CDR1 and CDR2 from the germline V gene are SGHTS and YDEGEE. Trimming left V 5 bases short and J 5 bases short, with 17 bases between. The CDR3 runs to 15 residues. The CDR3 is CASSKFRDNYQPQHF. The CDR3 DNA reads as TGTGCCAGCAGTAAATTCCGGGACAACTATCAGCCCCAGCATTTT.

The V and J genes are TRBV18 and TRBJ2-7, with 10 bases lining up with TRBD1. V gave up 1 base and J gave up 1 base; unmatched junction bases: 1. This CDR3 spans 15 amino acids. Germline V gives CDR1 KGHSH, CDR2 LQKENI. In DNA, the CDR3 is TGTGCCAGCTCACCACAGGGACAGGGGTCCTACGAGCAGTACTTC. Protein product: CASSPQGQGSYEQYF. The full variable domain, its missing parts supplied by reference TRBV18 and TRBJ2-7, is NAGVMQNPRHLVRRRGQEARLRCSPMKGHSHVYWYRQLPEEGLKFMVYLQKENIIDESGMPKERFSAEFPKEGPSILRIQQVVRGDSAAYFCASSPQGQGSYEQYFGPGTRLTVT.

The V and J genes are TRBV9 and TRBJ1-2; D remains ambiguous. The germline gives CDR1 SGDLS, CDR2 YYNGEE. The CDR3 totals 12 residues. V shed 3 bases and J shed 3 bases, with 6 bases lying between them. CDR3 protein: CASSASHYGYTF. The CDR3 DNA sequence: TGTGCCAGCAGCGCGTCCCACTATGGCTACACCTTC.

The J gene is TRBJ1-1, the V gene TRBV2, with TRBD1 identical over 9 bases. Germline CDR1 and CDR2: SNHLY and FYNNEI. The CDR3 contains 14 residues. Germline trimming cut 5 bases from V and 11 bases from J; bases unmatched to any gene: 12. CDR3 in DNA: TGTGCCAGCAGTCCGGACAGGGGTACTCATCTTGCTTTCTTT. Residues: CASSPDRGTHLAFF.

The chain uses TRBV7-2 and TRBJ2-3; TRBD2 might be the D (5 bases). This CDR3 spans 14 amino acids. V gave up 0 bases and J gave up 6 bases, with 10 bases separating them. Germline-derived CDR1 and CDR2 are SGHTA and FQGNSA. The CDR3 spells CASSLARESDTQYF. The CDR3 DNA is TGTGCCAGCAGCTTAGCGAGGGAGTCGGATACGCAGTATTTT.

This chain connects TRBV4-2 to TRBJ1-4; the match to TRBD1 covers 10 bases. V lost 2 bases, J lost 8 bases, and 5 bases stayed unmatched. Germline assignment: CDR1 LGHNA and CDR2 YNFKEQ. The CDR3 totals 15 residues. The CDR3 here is CASSQRQGAREKLFF. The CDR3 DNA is TGTGCCAGCAGCCAACGACAGGGGGCGCGCGAAAAACTGTTTTTT.

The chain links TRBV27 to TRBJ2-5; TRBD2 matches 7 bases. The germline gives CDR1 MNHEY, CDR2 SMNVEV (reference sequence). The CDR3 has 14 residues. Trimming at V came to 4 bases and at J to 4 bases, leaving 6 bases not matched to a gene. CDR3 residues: CASSSAGRGETQYF. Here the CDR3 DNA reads TGTGCCAGCAGTTCAGCGGGGCGGGGAGAGACCCAGTACTTC.

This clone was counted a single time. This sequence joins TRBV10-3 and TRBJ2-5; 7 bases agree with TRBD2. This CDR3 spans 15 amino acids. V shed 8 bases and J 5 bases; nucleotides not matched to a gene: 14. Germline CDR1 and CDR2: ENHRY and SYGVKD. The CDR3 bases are TGTGCCATCCTCGCTAGCGCTACCGGGGGGGAGACCCAGTACTTC. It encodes CAILASATGGETQYF.

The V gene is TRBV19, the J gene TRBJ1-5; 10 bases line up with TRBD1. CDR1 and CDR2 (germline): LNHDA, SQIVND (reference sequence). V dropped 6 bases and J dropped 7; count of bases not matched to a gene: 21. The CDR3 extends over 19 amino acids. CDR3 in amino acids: CASRWFWREGQGNYQPQHF. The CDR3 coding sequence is TGTGCCAGTAGGTGGTTCTGGAGGGAGGGACAGGGGAATTACCAGCCCCAGCATTTT.

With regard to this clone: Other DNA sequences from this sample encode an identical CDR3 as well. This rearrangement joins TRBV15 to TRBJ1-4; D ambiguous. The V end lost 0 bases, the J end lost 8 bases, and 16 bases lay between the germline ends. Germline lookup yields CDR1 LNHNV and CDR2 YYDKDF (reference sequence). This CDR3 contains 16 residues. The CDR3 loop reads CATSRDSSPSREKLFF. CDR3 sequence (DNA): TGTGCCACCAGCAGAGATTCAAGCCCCTCTCGGGAAAAACTGTTTTTT.

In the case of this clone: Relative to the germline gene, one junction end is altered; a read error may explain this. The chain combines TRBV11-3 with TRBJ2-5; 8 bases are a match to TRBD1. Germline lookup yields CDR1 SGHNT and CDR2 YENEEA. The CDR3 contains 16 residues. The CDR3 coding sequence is TGTGCCAGCAGCTTAGGACAGGGGTCTTACCAGGAGACCCAGTACTTC. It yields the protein CASSLGQGSYQETQYF.

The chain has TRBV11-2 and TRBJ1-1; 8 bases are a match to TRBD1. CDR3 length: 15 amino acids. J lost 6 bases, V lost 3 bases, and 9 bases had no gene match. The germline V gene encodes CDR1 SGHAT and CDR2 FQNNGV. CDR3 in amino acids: CASSFNQGAGSEAFF. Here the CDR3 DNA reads TGTGCCAGCAGCTTCAATCAGGGGGCGGGGTCTGAAGCTTTCTTT. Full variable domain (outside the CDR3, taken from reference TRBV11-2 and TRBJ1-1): EAGVAQSPRYKIIEKRQSVAFWCNPISGHATLYWYQQILGQGPKLLIQFQNNGVVDDSQLPKDRFSAERLKGVDSTLKIQPAKLEDSAVYLCASSFNQGAGSEAFFGQGTRLTVV.

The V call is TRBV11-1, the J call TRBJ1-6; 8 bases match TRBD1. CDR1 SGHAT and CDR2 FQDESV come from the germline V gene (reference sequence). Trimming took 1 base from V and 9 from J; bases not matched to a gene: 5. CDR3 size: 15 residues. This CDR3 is CASSLEAGGLSPLHF. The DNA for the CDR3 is TGTGCCAGCAGCTTAGAGGCAGGGGGCCTTTCACCCCTCCACTTT.

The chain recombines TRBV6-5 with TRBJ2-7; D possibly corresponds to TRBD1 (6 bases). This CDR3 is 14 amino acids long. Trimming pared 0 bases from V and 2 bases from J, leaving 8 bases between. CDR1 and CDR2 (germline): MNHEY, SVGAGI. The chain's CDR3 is CASSYSRDTYEQYF. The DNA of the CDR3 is TGTGCCAGCAGTTACTCGAGGGACACCTACGAGCAGTACTTC.

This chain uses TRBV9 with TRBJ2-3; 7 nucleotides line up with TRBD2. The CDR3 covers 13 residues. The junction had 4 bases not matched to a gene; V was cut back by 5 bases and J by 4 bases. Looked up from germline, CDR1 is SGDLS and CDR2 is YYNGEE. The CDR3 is CASRRGEADTQYF. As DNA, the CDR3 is TGTGCCAGCAGACGGGGGGAGGCAGATACGCAGTATTTT.

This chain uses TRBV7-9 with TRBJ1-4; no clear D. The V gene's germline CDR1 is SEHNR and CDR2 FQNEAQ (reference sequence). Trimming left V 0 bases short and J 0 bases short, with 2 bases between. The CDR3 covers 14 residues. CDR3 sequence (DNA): TGTGCCAGCAGCTTAGCCTCAACTAATGAAAAACTGTTTTTT. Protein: CASSLASTNEKLFF.

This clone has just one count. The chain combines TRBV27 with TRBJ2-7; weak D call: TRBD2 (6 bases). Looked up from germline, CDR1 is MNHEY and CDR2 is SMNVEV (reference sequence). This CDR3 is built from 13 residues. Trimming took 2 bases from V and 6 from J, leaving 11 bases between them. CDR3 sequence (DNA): TGTGCCAGCAGTTTAGCGGGGCAGGGCGAGCAGTACTTC. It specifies CASSLAGQGEQYF.

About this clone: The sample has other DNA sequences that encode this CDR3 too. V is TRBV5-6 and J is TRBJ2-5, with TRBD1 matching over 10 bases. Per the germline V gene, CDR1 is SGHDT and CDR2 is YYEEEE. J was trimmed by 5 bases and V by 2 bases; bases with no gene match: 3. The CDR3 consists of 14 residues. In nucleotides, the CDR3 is TGTGCCAGCAGCTTAGGACAGGGGGGCGAGACCCAGTACTTC. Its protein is CASSLGQGGETQYF.

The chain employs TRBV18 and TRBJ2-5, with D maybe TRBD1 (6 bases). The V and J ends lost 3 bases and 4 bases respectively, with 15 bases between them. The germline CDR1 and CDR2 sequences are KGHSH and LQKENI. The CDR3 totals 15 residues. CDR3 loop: CASSPAMGRGETQYF. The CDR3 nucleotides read TGTGCCAGCTCACCCGCGATGGGCAGGGGAGAGACCCAGTACTTC.

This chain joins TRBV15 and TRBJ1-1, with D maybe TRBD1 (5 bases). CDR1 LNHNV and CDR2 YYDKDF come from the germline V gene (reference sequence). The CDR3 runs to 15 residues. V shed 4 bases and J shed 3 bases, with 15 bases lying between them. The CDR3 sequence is CATSTRPGADTEAFF. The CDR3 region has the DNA TGTGCCACCAGCACCAGACCTGGGGCGGACACTGAAGCTTTCTTT.

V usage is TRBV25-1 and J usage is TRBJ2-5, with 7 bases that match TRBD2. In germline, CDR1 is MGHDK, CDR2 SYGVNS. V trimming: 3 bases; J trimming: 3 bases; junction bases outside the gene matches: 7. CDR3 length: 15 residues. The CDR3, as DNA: TGTGCCAGCAGTGATATGCTAGCGGTGGAAGAGACCCAGTACTTC. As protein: CASSDMLAVEETQYF.